This TCR beta chain was observed in a study of blood T cell repertoires in COVID-19. Study as a whole: T cells, B-cell-depleted T cells, or PBMCs provided the cDNA or gDNA that served as material.

Data came from immunoSEQ multiplex PCR; TCRdb stores just in-frame clones and leaves some out. In the table there are 150,000 to 200,000 clones, 65% to 85% of which are singletons. Germline-derived CDR1 and CDR2 are SGHRS and YFSETQ. This CDR3 is 21 amino acids long. Germline trimming cut 0 bases from V and 1 base from J; bases unmatched to any gene: 12. The receptor's source is a woman aged 25 to 39 with acute or convalescent COVID-19. Material: peripheral blood. The gene calls are TRBV5-1 and TRBJ2-1; 14 bases match TRBD2. CDR3 sequence (DNA): TGCGCCAGCAGCTTGGCCCGGGGACTAGCGGGAGCGTCGGCGTCCTACAATGAGCAGTTCTTC. This translates into CASSLARGLAGASASYNEQFF.